The clone carrying this T cell receptor beta chain was counted many times. No antigen is known for it. The sample belongs to a study of T cell repertoires in cytomegalovirus infection. Findings and limits, study-wide: HLA-C-restricted, CMV-specific TCR beta clonotypes were dominant ex vivo. Carriers of CMV and the relevant HLA type were discriminated by public TCR beta frequency.

From the reads, TCRdb called clonotypes with MiXCR, one entry per CDR3 protein. The sample has 150,000 to 200,000 distinct CDR3 sequences, around 15% seen once. The origin of this receptor is a human donor in good health (CMV status not recorded). Some clones in this sample may be carry-over from other donors' samples. Material: PBMCs.

CDR3 region: CASSKTAGGNQPQHF. For the CDR3, the DNA is TGTGCCAGCAGTAAAACGGCAGGGGGCAATCAGCCCCAGCATTTT. The rearrangement links TRBV7-9 to TRBJ1-5, with D tentatively TRBD1 (6 bases). The V gene's germline CDR1 is SEHNR and CDR2 FQNEAQ (reference sequence). This CDR3 spans 15 amino acids. Trimming shortened V by 6 bases and J by 2 bases, and 14 bases separated the two germline ends.